Below, 3 T cell receptor beta chains from the same sample are listed, as sequenced in a study of blood T cell repertoires in COVID-19. Using immunoSEQ multiplex PCR, the repertoire was profiled, and TCRdb retains in-frame clones only, with some absent. This table has tens of thousands of clones, about 90% appearing once. Sequencing was done on a sample of peripheral blood. The receptor source for this set is a human donor in a cohort sampled during active COVID-19.

V gene TRBV19 combines with J gene TRBJ2-6, with D maybe TRBD1 (5 bases). Germline CDR1 LNHDA, CDR2 SQIVND (reference sequence). V dropped 0 bases and J dropped 4 bases, with 19 bases sitting between them. The CDR3 is 19 residues long. The CDR3 DNA reads as TGTGCCAGTAGTATAGATCTGGGGCAGACCCGCTCGGGGGCCAACGTCCTGACTTTC. This encodes CASSIDLGQTRSGANVLTF.

CDR3 region: CASSLRARQGYNEQFF. The CDR3 bases are TGCGCCAGCAGCCTCAGGGCCCGACAGGGTTACAATGAGCAGTTCTTC. The V and J genes are TRBV5-1 and TRBJ2-1, with 7 bases matching TRBD1. This CDR3 contains 16 residues. Germline lookup yields CDR1 SGHRS and CDR2 YFSETQ. Trimming removed 4 bases from V and 4 bases from J; junction bases left unmatched: 11. Full variable domain (remainder filled in from reference TRBV5-1 and TRBJ2-1): KAGVTQTPRYLIKTRGQQVTLSCSPISGHRSVSWYQQTPGQGLQFLFEYFSETQRNKGNFPGRFSGRQFSNSRSEMNVSTLELGDSALYLCASSLRARQGYNEQFFGPGTRLTVL.

V and J are TRBV4-1 and TRBJ1-2; 10 nucleotides align to TRBD1. V was clipped by 4 bases and J by 0 bases; unmatched bases: 5. Germline V gives CDR1 MGHRA, CDR2 YSYEKL. The CDR3 sequence is 16 residues long. CDR3 nucleotides: TGCGCCAGCAGCCGGACAGGGGGTTTTTCTAACTATGGCTACACCTTC. It is translated as CASSRTGGFSNYGYTF.